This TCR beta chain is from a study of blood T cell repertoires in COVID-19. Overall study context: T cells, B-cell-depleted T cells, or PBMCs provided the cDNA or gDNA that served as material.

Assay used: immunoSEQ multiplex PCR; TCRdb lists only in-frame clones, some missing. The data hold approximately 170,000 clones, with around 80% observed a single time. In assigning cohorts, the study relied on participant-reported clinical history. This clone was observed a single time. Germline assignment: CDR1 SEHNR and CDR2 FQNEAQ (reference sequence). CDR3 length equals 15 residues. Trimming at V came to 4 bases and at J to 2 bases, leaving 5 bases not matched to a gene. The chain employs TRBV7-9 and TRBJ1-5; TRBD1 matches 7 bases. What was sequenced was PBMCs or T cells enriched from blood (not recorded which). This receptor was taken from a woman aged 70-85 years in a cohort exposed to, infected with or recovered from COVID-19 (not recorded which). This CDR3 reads CASSSAGTGNQPQHF. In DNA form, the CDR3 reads TGTGCCAGCAGCTCAGCCGGGACAGGCAATCAGCCCCAGCATTTT.